This T cell receptor beta chain was retrieved from a study of CD8 T cells in Susac syndrome. An input of about 0.45 to 1 ug of RNA was subjected to reverse transcription using random hexamers. immunoSEQ multiplex PCR amplified TCR beta CDR3 across 54 Vbeta, 13 Jbeta. TCRdb used MiXCR to reprocess the immunoSEQ multiplex PCR reads, holding one entry per CDR3 protein. The table shows 40,000 to 55,000 distinct CDR3 sequences, with around 93% occurring only once. Peripheral blood CD8+ and CD4+ T cells were profiled by TCR beta sequencing. CDR1 and CDR2 from the germline V gene are MNHEY and SVGAGI. This CDR3 region has 15 residues. V shed 2 bases and J shed 0 bases, with 11 bases lying between them.

The TCR was taken from a human donor with multiple sclerosis. Sample: CD8+ T cells from PBMCs. J is TRBJ2-7 and V is TRBV6-5; D perhaps matches TRBD2 (5 bases). CDR3 in amino acids: CASSYQTGSSYEQYF. The CDR3 DNA sequence: TGTGCCAGCAGTTACCAAACGGGGAGCTCCTACGAGCAGTACTTC.